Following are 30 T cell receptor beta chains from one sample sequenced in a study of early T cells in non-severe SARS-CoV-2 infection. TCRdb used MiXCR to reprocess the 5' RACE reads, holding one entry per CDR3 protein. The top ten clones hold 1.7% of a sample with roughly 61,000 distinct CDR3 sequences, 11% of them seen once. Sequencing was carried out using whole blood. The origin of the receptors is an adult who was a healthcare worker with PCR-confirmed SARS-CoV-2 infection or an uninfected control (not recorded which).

The CDR3 bases are TGTGCCAGCAGCCAAGACGAGGACAGGTTCTGGGGGGCCAACGTCCTGACTTTC. Translation gives CASSQDEDRFWGANVLTF. The chain combines TRBV4-2 with TRBJ2-6; TRBD1 matches at 7 bases. J gave up 4 bases and V 0 bases, and 9 bases lay outside the gene matches. This CDR3 has 18 amino acids. The germline V gene has CDR1 LGHNA and CDR2 YNFKEQ.

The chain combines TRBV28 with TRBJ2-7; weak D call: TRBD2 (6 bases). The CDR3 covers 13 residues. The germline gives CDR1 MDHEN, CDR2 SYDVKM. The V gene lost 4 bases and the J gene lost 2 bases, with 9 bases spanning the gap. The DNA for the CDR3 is TGTGCCAGCAGTTCGGGACTGACCTACGAGCAGTACTTC. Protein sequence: CASSSGLTYEQYF.

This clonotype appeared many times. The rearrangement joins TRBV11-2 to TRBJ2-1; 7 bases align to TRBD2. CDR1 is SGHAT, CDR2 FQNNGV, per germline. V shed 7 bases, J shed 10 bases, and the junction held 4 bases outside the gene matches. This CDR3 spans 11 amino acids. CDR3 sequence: CASTSGLEQFF. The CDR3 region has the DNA TGTGCCAGCACTAGCGGATTAGAGCAGTTCTTC.

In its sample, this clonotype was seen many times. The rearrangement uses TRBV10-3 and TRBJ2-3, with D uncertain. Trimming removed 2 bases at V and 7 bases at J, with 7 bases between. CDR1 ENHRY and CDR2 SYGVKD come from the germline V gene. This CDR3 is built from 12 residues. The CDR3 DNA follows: TGTGCCATCAGTGAGGGTCTAAATACGCAGTATTTT. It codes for CAISEGLNTQYF.

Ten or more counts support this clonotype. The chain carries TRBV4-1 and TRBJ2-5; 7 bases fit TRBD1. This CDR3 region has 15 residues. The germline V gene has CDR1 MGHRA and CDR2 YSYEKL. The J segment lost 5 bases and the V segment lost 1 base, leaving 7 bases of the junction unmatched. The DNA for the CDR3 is TGCGCCAGCAGCCAAGGAGACAGGGAGACGGAGACCCAGTACTTC. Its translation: CASSQGDRETETQYF.

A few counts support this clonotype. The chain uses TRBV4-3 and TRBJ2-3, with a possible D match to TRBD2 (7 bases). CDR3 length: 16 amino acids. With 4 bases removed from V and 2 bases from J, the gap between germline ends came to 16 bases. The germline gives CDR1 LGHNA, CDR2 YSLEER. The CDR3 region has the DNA TGCGCCAGCAGCCCCGTGGGGGGGGGGCCCACAGATACGCAGTATTTT. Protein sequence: CASSPVGGGPTDTQYF.

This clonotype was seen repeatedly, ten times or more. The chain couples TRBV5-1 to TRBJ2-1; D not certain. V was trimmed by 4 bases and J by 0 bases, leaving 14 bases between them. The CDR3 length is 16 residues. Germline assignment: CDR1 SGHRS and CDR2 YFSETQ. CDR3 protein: CASSPAEVSSYNEQFF. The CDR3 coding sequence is TGCGCCAGCAGCCCCGCCGAGGTTAGCTCCTACAATGAGCAGTTCTTC.

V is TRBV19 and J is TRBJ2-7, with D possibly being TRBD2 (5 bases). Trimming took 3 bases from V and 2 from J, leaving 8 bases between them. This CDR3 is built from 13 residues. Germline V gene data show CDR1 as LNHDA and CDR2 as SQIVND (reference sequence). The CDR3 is CASSMQLAYEQYF. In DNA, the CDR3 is TGTGCCAGTAGTATGCAACTAGCCTACGAGCAGTACTTC.

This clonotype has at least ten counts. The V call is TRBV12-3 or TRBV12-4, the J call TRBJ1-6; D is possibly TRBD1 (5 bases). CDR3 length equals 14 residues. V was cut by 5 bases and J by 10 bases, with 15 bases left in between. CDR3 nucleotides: TGTGCCAGCAGTCCGCAGGGCAACGGCTCACCCCTCCACTTT. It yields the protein CASSPQGNGSPLHF.

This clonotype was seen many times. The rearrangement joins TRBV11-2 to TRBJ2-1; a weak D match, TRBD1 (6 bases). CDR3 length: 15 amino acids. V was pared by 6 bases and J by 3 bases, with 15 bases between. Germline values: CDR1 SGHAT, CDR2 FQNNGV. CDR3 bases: TGTGCCAGCAGTGCAGGGGACCGCCTCTACAATGAGCAGTTCTTC. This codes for CASSAGDRLYNEQFF.

CDR3 sequence reads: CASSLVAFNEQFF. Written as DNA, the CDR3 is TGCGCCAGCAGCTTGGTAGCGTTCAATGAGCAGTTCTTC. The rearrangement uses TRBV5-1 and TRBJ2-1, with D perhaps matching TRBD2 (5 bases). The CDR3 sequence is 13 residues long. V dropped 0 bases and J dropped 6 bases, with 7 bases sitting between them. Germline CDR1 reads SGHRS; CDR2 reads YFSETQ.

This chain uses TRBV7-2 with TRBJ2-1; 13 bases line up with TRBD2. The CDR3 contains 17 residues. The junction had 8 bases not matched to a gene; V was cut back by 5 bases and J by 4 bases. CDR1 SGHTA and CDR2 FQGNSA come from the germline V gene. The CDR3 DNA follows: TGTGCCAGCAGCGCTACTAGCGGGGGGGCTAAATACAATGAGCAGTTCTTC. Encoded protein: CASSATSGGAKYNEQFF.

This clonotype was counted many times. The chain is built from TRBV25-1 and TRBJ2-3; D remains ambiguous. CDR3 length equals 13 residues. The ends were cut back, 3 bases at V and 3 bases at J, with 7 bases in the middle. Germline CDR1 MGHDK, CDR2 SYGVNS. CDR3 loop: CASSEPLTDTQYF. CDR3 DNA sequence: TGTGCCAGCAGTGAGCCGCTGACAGATACGCAGTATTTT.

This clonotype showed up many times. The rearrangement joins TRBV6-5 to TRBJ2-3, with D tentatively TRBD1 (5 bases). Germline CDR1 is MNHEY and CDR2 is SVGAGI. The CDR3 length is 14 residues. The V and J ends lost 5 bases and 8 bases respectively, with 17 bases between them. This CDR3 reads CASSPRGSSLTQYF. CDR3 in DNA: TGTGCCAGCAGTCCAAGGGGATCGTCCCTTACGCAGTATTTT.

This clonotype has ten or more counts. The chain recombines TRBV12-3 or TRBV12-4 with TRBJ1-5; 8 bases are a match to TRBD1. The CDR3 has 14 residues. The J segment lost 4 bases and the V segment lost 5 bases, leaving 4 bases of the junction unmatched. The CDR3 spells CASSPTGGNQPQHF. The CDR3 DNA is TGTGCCAGCAGTCCCACAGGGGGGAATCAGCCCCAGCATTTT.

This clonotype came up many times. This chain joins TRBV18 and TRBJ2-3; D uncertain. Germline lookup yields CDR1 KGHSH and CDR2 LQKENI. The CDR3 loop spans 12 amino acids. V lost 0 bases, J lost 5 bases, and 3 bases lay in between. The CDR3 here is CASSPPGDTQYF. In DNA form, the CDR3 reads TGTGCCAGCTCACCACCGGGAGATACGCAGTATTTT.

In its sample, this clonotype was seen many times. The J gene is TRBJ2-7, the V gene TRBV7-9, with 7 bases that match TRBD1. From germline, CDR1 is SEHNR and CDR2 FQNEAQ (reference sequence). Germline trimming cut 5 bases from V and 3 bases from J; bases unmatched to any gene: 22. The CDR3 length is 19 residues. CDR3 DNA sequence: TGTGCCAGCAGCACCCGACAGGGAGCCCTCCCGAGTGGGGTCTACGAGCAGTACTTC. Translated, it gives CASSTRQGALPSGVYEQYF. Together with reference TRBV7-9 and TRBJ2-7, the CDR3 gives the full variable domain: DTGVSQNPRHKITKRGQNVTFRCDPISEHNRLYWYRQTLGQGPEFLTYFQNEAQLEKSRLLSDRFSAERPKGSFSTLEIQRTEQGDSAMYLCASSTRQGALPSGVYEQYFGPGTRLTVT.

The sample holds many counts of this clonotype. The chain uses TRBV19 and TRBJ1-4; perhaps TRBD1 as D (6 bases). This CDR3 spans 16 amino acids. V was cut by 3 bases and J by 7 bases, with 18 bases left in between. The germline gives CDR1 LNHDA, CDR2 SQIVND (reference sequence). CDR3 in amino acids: CASSIGGLRTAEKLFF. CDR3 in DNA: TGTGCCAGTAGTATTGGTGGTTTGAGGACAGCTGAAAAACTGTTTTTT.

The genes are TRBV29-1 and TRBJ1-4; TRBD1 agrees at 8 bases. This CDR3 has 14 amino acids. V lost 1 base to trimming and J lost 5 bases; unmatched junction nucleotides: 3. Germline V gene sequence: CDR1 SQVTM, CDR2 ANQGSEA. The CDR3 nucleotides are TGCAGCGTTGAAGGGACAGGGAACAATGAAAAACTGTTTTTT. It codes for CSVEGTGNNEKLFF.

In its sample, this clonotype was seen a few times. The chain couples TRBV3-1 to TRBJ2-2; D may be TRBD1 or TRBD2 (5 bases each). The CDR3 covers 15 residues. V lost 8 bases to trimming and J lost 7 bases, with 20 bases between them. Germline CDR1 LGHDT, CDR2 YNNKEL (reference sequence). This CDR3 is CASPGRDPRGGELFF. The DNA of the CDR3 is TGTGCCAGCCCTGGACGGGACCCCCGGGGCGGGGAGCTGTTTTTT.

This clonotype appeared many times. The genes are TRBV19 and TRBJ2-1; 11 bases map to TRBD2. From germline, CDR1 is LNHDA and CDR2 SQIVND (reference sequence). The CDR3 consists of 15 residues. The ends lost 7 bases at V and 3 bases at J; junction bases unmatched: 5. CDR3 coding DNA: TGTGCCAGTACCCCGGGACTAGCGGACTACAATGAGCAGTTCTTC. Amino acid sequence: CASTPGLADYNEQFF.

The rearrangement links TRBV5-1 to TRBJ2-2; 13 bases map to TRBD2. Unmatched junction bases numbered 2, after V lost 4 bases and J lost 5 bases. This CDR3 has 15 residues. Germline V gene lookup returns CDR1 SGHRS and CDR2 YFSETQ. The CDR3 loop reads CASSPTSGGTGELFF. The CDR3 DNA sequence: TGCGCCAGCAGCCCGACTAGCGGGGGGACCGGGGAGCTGTTTTTT.

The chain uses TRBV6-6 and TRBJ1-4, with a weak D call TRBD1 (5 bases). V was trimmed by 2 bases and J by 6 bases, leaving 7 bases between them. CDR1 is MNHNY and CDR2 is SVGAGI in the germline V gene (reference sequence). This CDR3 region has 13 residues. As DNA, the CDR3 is TGTGCCAGCAGTTACCAAGGGGATGAAAAACTGTTTTTT. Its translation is CASSYQGDEKLFF.

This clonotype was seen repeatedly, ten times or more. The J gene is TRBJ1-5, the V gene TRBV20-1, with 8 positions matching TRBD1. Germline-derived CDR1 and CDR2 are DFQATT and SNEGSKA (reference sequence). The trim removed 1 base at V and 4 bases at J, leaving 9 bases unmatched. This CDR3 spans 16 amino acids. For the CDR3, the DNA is TGCAGTGCTAGAGCGCAGGGGGCTATGGGAAATCAGCCCCAGCATTTT. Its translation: CSARAQGAMGNQPQHF.

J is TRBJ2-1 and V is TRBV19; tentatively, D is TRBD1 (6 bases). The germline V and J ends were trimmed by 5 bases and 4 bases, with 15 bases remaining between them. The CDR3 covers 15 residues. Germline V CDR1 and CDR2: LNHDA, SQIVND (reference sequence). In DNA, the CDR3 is TGTGCCAGTAGTCTACGGAGGACAGATTACAATGAGCAGTTCTTC. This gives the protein CASSLRRTDYNEQFF.

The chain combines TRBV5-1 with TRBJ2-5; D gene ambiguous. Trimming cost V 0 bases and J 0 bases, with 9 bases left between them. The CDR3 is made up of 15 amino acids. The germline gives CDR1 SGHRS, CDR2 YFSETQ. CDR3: CASSLANGNQETQYF. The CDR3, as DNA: TGCGCCAGCAGCTTGGCCAACGGAAACCAAGAGACCCAGTACTTC.

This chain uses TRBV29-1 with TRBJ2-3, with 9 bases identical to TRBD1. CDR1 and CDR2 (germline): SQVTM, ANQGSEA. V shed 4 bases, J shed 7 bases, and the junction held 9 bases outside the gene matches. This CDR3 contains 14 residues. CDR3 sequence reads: CSVGRDRVENTQYF. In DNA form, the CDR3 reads TGCAGCGTTGGCCGGGACAGGGTAGAAAATACGCAGTATTTT.

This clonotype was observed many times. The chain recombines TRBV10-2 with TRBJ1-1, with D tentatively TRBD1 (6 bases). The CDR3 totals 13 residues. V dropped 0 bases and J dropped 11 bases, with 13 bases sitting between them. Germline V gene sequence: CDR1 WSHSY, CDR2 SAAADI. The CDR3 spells CASSESDDRRAFF. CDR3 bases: TGCGCCAGCAGTGAGTCAGACGACAGGAGGGCTTTCTTT.

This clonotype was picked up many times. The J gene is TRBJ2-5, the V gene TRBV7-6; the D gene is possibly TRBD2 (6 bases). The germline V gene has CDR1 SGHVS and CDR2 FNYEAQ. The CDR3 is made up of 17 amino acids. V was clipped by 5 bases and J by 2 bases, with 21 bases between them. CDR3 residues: CASSAGPLLGVQETQYF. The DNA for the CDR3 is TGTGCCAGCAGCGCGGGACCCCTCCTAGGGGTACAAGAGACCCAGTACTTC.

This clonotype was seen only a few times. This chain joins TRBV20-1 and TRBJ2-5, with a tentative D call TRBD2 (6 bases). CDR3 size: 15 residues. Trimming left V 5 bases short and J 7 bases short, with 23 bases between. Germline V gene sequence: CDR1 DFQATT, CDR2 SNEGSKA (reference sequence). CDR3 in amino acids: CSAPALGAYGGTQYF. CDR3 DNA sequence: TGCAGTGCTCCGGCCCTTGGGGCCTACGGGGGGACCCAGTACTTC.